This entry concerns a single T cell receptor beta chain. The junction does not match germline at one end; this may be a read error. The sample originates from a study of Graves' ophthalmopathy and Graves' hyperthyroidism. The authors amplified TCR beta CDR3 regions from RNA transcripts. HTBI primers were employed in first-round RT-PCR, then a second-round multiplex PCR followed. TCRdb processed the multiplex PCR reads anew with MiXCR; each CDR3 protein has one entry. The profile shows about 660,000 distinct CDR3 sequences, over 40% of them singletons. This receptor was taken from an adult man with Graves' ophthalmopathy. Sequenced: peripheral blood.

The CDR3 coding sequence is TGTGCCAGCAGTTCGACTAGCGGGGGGCCCAGCAAGACCCAGTACTTC. Amino acid sequence: CASSSTSGGPSKTQYF. The J gene is TRBJ2-5, the V gene TRBV10-3; 13 bases are a match to TRBD2. Germline-derived CDR1 and CDR2 are ENHRY and SYGVKD. The CDR3 spans 16 residues.